Shown below are 29 T cell receptor beta chains from a single sample sequenced in a study of graft-versus-host responses after intestinal transplantation. Generated by immunoSEQ multiplex PCR, the TCRdb table keeps only in-frame clones and is missing some. The table lists approximately 120,000 clones, over 85% of them singletons. Their target antigens are unknown. The sample here was unstimulated CD4+ T cells sorted from spleen or lymph node cells, taken before intestinal transplant. The receptors here all came from a human donor who received an intestinal transplant.

This clone was detected once. This chain uses TRBV6-5 with TRBJ1-5, with 8 bases that match TRBD1. CDR3 length: 14 residues. J was trimmed by 7 bases and V by 6 bases; bases with no gene match: 8. CDR1 and CDR2 from the germline V gene are MNHEY and SVGAGI. The CDR3 nucleotides are TGTGCCAGCAGCCGTCAGGGGGCAGGACAGCCCCAGCATTTT. Translation: CASSRQGAGQPQHF.

This rearrangement joins TRBV6-5 to TRBJ2-1; 7 bases match TRBD2. CDR1 and CDR2 from the germline V gene are MNHEY and SVGAGI. The CDR3 sequence is 14 residues long. J lost 6 bases, V lost 8 bases, and 10 bases had no gene match. Here the CDR3 reads CASATGTIFNEQFF. As DNA, the CDR3 is TGTGCCAGCGCCACGGGGACTATTTTCAATGAGCAGTTCTTC.

V and J are TRBV6-1 and TRBJ1-5; D remains unclear. CDR3 length: 14 amino acids. Per germline, CDR1 MNHNS and CDR2 SASEGT. The ends were cut back, 3 bases at V and 1 base at J, with 7 bases in the middle. The CDR3 region has the DNA TGTGCCAGCAGTGACAGGCCGAGCAATCAGCCCCAGCATTTT. Translation: CASSDRPSNQPQHF.

The chain is built from TRBV30 and TRBJ2-7; D may be TRBD2 (7 bases). The length of the CDR3 is 11 residues. V was clipped by 1 base and J by 13 bases, with 14 bases between them. Per the germline V gene, CDR1 is GTSNPN and CDR2 is SVGIG (reference sequence). CDR3 sequence: CAWSGAGALYF. The DNA of the CDR3 is TGTGCCTGGAGTGGGGCGGGGGCTCTCTACTTC. The variable domain in full, with the rest retrieved from reference TRBV30 and TRBJ2-7, is SQTIHQWPATLVQPVGSPLSLECTVEGTSNPNLYWYRQAAGRGLQLLFYSVGIGQISSEVPQNLSASRPQDRQFILSSKKLLLSDSGFYLCAWSGAGALYFGPGTRLTVT.

The chain has TRBV19 and TRBJ1-2, with D unresolved. CDR3 size: 14 residues. The germline V gene encodes CDR1 LNHDA and CDR2 SQIVND (reference sequence). Trimming took off 6 bases at V and 5 bases at J, with 16 bases between the two ends. The CDR3 reads CASSREGFGYGYTF. CDR3 nucleotide sequence: TGTGCCAGTAGCCGAGAAGGATTTGGTTATGGCTACACCTTC.

The chain has TRBV6-5 and TRBJ2-7; a weak D match, TRBD1 (6 bases). CDR3 size: 12 residues. The V end lost 8 bases, the J end lost 5 bases, and 13 bases lay between the germline ends. Germline assignment: CDR1 MNHEY and CDR2 SVGAGI. In DNA form, the CDR3 reads TGTGCCAGCCAGGGGAATAGCGACGAGCAGTACTTC. As protein: CASQGNSDEQYF.

This rearrangement joins TRBV6-5 to TRBJ2-2; D may be TRBD2 (5 bases). From germline, CDR1 is MNHEY and CDR2 SVGAGI. V was clipped by 8 bases and J by 5 bases, with 18 bases between them. The CDR3 consists of 15 residues. The DNA of the CDR3 is TGTGCCAGCTGGCCTAGGGCCTCGGGGACCGGGGAGCTGTTTTTT. Translated, it gives CASWPRASGTGELFF.

The chain has TRBV9 and TRBJ1-2, with a weak D call TRBD1 (5 bases). Germline V gives CDR1 SGDLS, CDR2 YYNGEE. V was cut by 1 base and J by 0 bases, with 10 bases left in between. The CDR3 length is 15 residues. In DNA form, the CDR3 reads TGTGCCAGCAGCGTAAATTGGGGGTCTAACTATGGCTACACCTTC. Its translation: CASSVNWGSNYGYTF.

The chain is built from TRBV27 and TRBJ1-6; the D gene is possibly TRBD1 (6 bases). The V end lost 7 bases, the J end lost 7 bases, and 20 bases lay between the germline ends. The CDR3 extends over 16 amino acids. The V gene's germline CDR1 is MNHEY and CDR2 SMNVEV (reference sequence). CDR3 DNA: TGTGCCAGCACCCTACGGAAAGGACAGCCAAATTCACCCCTCCACTTT. This codes for CASTLRKGQPNSPLHF.

The rearrangement uses TRBV18 and TRBJ1-4, with D maybe TRBD1 (5 bases). The germline V gene has CDR1 KGHSH and CDR2 LQKENI. V shed 6 bases and J shed 13 bases, with 12 bases lying between them. This CDR3 region has 11 residues. CDR3 bases: TGTGCCAGCTCGCCCGGGACGGGACTGTTTTTT. It translates to CASSPGTGLFF.

The rearrangement uses TRBV12-2 and TRBJ1-2; the tabulated D call, TRBD1, remains unverified against the DNA. TRBV12-2 is an annotated pseudogene. This CDR3 comprises 17 residues. The CDR3 region has the DNA TGTGCAAGTCGCTTAGGAAACAGGGACGACGTATCGCGGGGCTACACCTTC. Protein sequence: CASRLGNRDDVSRGYTF.

The gene calls are TRBV5-1 and TRBJ2-4; D gene unclear. V dropped 2 bases and J dropped 0 bases, with 21 bases sitting between them. This CDR3 spans 19 amino acids. Germline assignment: CDR1 SGHRS and CDR2 YFSETQ. The CDR3 nucleotides are TGCGCCAGCAGCTTTAATAAGGACGCTAGAACCCTAGCCAAAAACATTCAGTACTTC. This gives the protein CASSFNKDARTLAKNIQYF.

The V call is TRBV29-1, the J call TRBJ1-1; D remains ambiguous. The CDR3 is made up of 13 amino acids. Germline CDR1 SQVTM, CDR2 ANQGSEA. The ends were cut back, 4 bases at V and 2 bases at J, with 11 bases in the middle. The CDR3 region is CSVGWALNTEAFF. CDR3 in DNA: TGCAGCGTTGGTTGGGCCCTCAACACTGAAGCTTTCTTT.

To note about this clone: One end of the junction does not line up with germline, which may come from a read error. The chain employs TRBV19 and TRBJ1-5; D is undetermined. The CDR3 has 12 amino acids. Germline-derived CDR1 and CDR2 are LNHDA and SQIVND (reference sequence). CDR3 nucleotides: TGTACCAGTAGTACAACTAGTCAGCCCCAGCATTTT. Amino acids: CTSSTTSQPQHF. The full variable domain, with the rest looked up from reference TRBV19 and TRBJ1-5, is DGGITQSPKYLFRKEGQNVTLSCEQNLNHDAMYWYRQDPGQGLRLIYYSQIVNDFQKGDIAEGYSVSREKKESFPLTVTSAQKNPTAFYLCTSSTTSQPQHFGDGTRLSIL.

This rearrangement joins TRBV2 to TRBJ2-1; a possible D gene is TRBD1 (6 bases). Looked up from germline, CDR1 is SNHLY and CDR2 is FYNNEI. The CDR3 has 13 residues. Trimming shortened V by 6 bases and J by 3 bases, and 9 bases separated the two germline ends. Here the CDR3 reads CASSMDSYNEQFF. Written as DNA, the CDR3 is TGTGCCAGCAGCATGGACAGCTACAATGAGCAGTTCTTC.

The genes are TRBV10-3 and TRBJ2-2; TRBD2 matches 11 bases. With 6 bases clipped from V and 2 bases from J, the junction kept 5 bases outside the gene matches. Germline V gene data show CDR1 as ENHRY and CDR2 as SYGVKD. CDR3 length equals 16 residues. CDR3 nucleotide sequence: TGTGCCATCAGGGACGGGACTAGCGGCAACACCGGGGAGCTGTTTTTT. Its protein is CAIRDGTSGNTGELFF.

The chain combines TRBV27 with TRBJ2-5; a weak D match, TRBD1 (5 bases). CDR3 length equals 13 residues. Trimming removed 2 bases at V and 1 base at J, with 5 bases between. Per the germline V gene, CDR1 is MNHEY and CDR2 is SMNVEV (reference sequence). CDR3: CASSLGAQETQYF. Written as DNA, the CDR3 is TGTGCCAGCAGTTTAGGGGCCCAAGAGACCCAGTACTTC.

V and J are TRBV25-1 and TRBJ2-7, with 8 bases lining up with TRBD1. V shed 6 bases, J shed 4 bases, and the junction held 8 bases outside the gene matches. The CDR3 totals 14 residues. CDR1 MGHDK and CDR2 SYGVNS come from the germline V gene. CDR3: CASSLWTGRYEQYF. For the CDR3, the DNA is TGTGCCAGCAGCCTCTGGACAGGGCGATACGAGCAGTACTTC.

This clone showed up just once. The CDR3 is CSVGTGGHYGYTF. CDR3 in DNA: TGCAGCGTTGGGACAGGGGGCCACTATGGCTACACCTTC. V usage is TRBV29-1 and J usage is TRBJ1-2, with 11 bases matching TRBD1. Trimming took 4 bases from V and 3 from J; bases not matched to a gene: 1. Germline V lookup: CDR1 SQVTM, CDR2 ANQGSEA. The CDR3 consists of 13 residues.

The genes are TRBV11-3 and TRBJ2-1, with D tentatively TRBD2 (6 bases). Between the trimmed V and J ends, which lost 5 bases and 1 base, there was a span of 12 bases. This CDR3 is built from 15 residues. Germline V gene sequence: CDR1 SGHNT, CDR2 YENEEA. CDR3 amino acids: CASSPLGSSYNEQFF. DNA for the CDR3: TGTGCCAGCAGCCCCCTCGGGAGTTCCTACAATGAGCAGTTCTTC.

This clone was detected once. The chain uses TRBV18 and TRBJ2-5, with a tentative D call TRBD2 (6 bases). The CDR3 has 13 amino acids. With 6 bases removed from V and 1 base from J, the gap between germline ends came to 9 bases. In germline, CDR1 is KGHSH, CDR2 LQKENI. The CDR3 region is CASSDGSQETQYF. The CDR3 region has the DNA TGTGCCAGCTCGGACGGGAGCCAAGAGACCCAGTACTTC.

The chain uses TRBV7-2 and TRBJ2-2, with D perhaps matching TRBD2 (7 bases). Germline V gene lookup returns CDR1 SGHTA and CDR2 FQGNSA. This CDR3 is built from 15 residues. Trimming removed 2 bases at V and 5 bases at J, with 12 bases between. This chain's CDR3 is CASSLRGGPTGELFF. The CDR3 DNA reads as TGTGCCAGCAGCTTAAGGGGGGGGCCGACCGGGGAGCTGTTTTTT.

V gene TRBV4-1 combines with J gene TRBJ1-1, with 8 nucleotides matching TRBD1. The J segment lost 2 bases and the V segment lost 4 bases, leaving 15 bases of the junction unmatched. The CDR3 runs to 18 residues. CDR1 and CDR2 from the germline V gene are MGHRA and YSYEKL. The CDR3 protein is CASSPTRDWDRRNTEAFF. DNA of the CDR3: TGCGCCAGCAGCCCAACGCGCGATTGGGACAGGAGAAACACTGAAGCTTTCTTT.

This clone was recorded only once. J is TRBJ1-1 and V is TRBV7-9, with 9 bases fitting TRBD1. This CDR3 contains 14 residues. Trimming removed 4 bases from V and 1 base from J; junction bases left unmatched: 1. Germline V gene data show CDR1 as SEHNR and CDR2 as FQNEAQ (reference sequence). Written as DNA, the CDR3 is TGTGCCAGCAGCTGGACAGGGGCGAACACTGAAGCTTTCTTT. Its protein product is CASSWTGANTEAFF.

The chain has TRBV27 and TRBJ1-2; 8 bases are a match to TRBD1. Losses at the gene ends were 3 bases for V and 13 bases for J; bases not matched to a gene: 13. Germline CDR1 MNHEY, CDR2 SMNVEV (reference sequence). This CDR3 comprises 14 residues. This CDR3 reads CASSFMGGQGAFTF. In DNA form, the CDR3 reads TGTGCCAGCAGTTTTATGGGCGGCCAGGGGGCCTTCACCTTC.

The chain employs TRBV9 and TRBJ2-1; 9 nucleotides agree with TRBD2. Germline loops: CDR1 SGDLS, CDR2 YYNGEE. The ends lost 0 bases at V and 10 bases at J; junction bases unmatched: 11. CDR3 length equals 16 residues. The CDR3 spells CASSVAGWRGGSEQFF. DNA of the CDR3: TGTGCCAGCAGCGTAGCGGGTTGGCGGGGGGGCAGCGAGCAGTTCTTC. The variable domain in full, with the rest retrieved from reference TRBV9 and TRBJ2-1, is DSGVTQTPKHLITATGQRVTLRCSPRSGDLSVYWYQQSLDQGLQFLIQYYNGEERAKGNILERFSAQQFPDLHSELNLSSLELGDSALYFCASSVAGWRGGSEQFFGPGTRLTVL.

The chain employs TRBV2 and TRBJ1-4, with D maybe TRBD1 (6 bases). CDR3 length equals 14 residues. The germline CDR1 and CDR2 sequences are SNHLY and FYNNEI. V lost 3 bases and J 4 bases, leaving 9 bases between the germline ends. DNA for the CDR3: TGTGCCAGCAGTGAGCAGGGGTTTAATGAAAAACTGTTTTTT. It is translated as CASSEQGFNEKLFF.

The rearrangement joins TRBV14 to TRBJ2-7; D is perhaps TRBD1 or TRBD2 (6 bases each). The V end lost 3 bases, the J end lost 3 bases, and 15 bases lay between the germline ends. Germline loops: CDR1 SGHDN, CDR2 FVKESK. This CDR3 is 15 amino acids long. CDR3 sequence (DNA): TGTGCCAGCAGCCATACTTCAAGGGGGGTCTACGAGCAGTACTTC. Protein: CASSHTSRGVYEQYF.

CDR3 residues: CAWTSAQGYTF. DNA for the CDR3: TGTGCCTGGACCAGTGCCCAGGGCTACACCTTC. The J gene is TRBJ1-2, the V gene TRBV30, with D uncertain. V gave up 4 bases and J gave up 8 bases, with 11 bases separating them. Germline CDR1 and CDR2: GTSNPN and SVGIG (reference sequence). The CDR3 totals 11 residues.